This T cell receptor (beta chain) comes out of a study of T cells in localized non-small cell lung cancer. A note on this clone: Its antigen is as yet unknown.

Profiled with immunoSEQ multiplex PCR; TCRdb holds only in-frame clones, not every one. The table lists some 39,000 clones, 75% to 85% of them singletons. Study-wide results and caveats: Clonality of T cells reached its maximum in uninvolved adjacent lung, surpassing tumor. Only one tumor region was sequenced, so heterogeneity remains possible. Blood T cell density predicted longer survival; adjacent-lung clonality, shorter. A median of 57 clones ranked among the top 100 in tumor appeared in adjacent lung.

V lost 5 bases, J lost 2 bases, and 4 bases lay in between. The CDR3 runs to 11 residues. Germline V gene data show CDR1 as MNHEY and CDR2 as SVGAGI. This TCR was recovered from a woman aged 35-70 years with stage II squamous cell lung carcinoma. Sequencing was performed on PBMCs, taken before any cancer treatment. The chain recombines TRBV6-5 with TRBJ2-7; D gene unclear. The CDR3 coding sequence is TGTGCCAGCAGTGATCCCTACGAGCAGTACGTC. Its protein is CASSDPYEQYV.